The rows below give T cell receptor beta chains drawn from one sample of a study of T cell responses to AZD1222 COVID-19 vaccine. Assay used: immunoSEQ multiplex PCR; TCRdb lists only in-frame clones, some missing. The table includes 90,000 to 150,000 clones, roughly 87% detected once. The input for sequencing was peripheral blood, taken 28 days after the second AZD1222 dose. These receptors were obtained from an adult who received the AZD1222 COVID-19 vaccine. Each CDR3 is given with its conserved first and last residue. The D gene is left open where the match is weak. Rows give clone size only sometimes, using once, few, many, or a class for an expanded clone.

j_call clone_size v_call d_call cdr3_nt cdr3_aa
TRBJ2-2 . TRBV2 . TGTGCCAGCAGTGAAGTGGGCAGGGGACGGAGCGGGGAGCTGTTTTTT CASSEVGRGRSGELFF
TRBJ1-2 . TRBV5-1 TRBD1 TGCGCCAGCAGCAAGGACAGGGAAGGCGGCTACACCTTC CASSKDREGGYTF
TRBJ2-2 . TRBV4-2 TRBD2 TGTGCCAGCAGCCAAGGGACTAGCGGGGGGGAAATCACCGGGGAGCTGTTTTTT CASSQGTSGGEITGELFF
TRBJ1-2 . TRBV7-2 TRBD1 TGTGCCAGCAGCTCGGGGACAGGACTTAACTATGGCTACACCTTC CASSSGTGLNYGYTF
TRBJ1-6 once TRBV5-4 . TGTGCCAGCAGCAGGGATCCAGGGGTTACCTATAATTCACCCCTCCACTTT CASSRDPGVTYNSPLHF
TRBJ2-5 . TRBV18 TRBD1 TGTGCCAGCTCAGCCTACGGTAACAGGGGGCGAGAGACCCAGTACTTC CASSAYGNRGRETQYF
TRBJ2-7 . TRBV5-5 . TGTGCCAGCAGCTTGGACGGGACATCAGCCTACGAGCAGTACTTC CASSLDGTSAYEQYF
TRBJ1-3 . TRBV7-9 . TGTGCCAGCAGCGAAAGGGTTGGAAACACCATATATTTT CASSERVGNTIYF
TRBJ2-1 . TRBV19 . TGTGCCAGTAGCCAGACACCTCACTCCTACAATGAGCAGTTCTTC CASSQTPHSYNEQFF
TRBJ1-1 once TRBV3-1/TRBV3-2 . TGTGCCAGCAGCCAAGATCCCGACACTGAAGCTTTCTTT CASSQDPDTEAFF
TRBJ1-2 once TRBV4-1 . TGCGCCAGCAGCCAAGAAACCCAGGGTCCGGGTGGCTACACCTTC CASSQETQGPGGYTF
TRBJ1-5 once TRBV24-1 . TGTGCCACCAGTGACCCCAACAGGTTCGGGAGCCAGCATTTT CATSDPNRFGSQHF
TRBJ2-1 . TRBV15 . TGTGCCACCAGCAGAGATTTTCCAGATACCCCAGGCAATGAGCAGTTCTTC CATSRDFPDTPGNEQFF
TRBJ2-2 . TRBV28 . TGTGCCAGCAGTAAGAACACCGGGGAGCTGTTTTTT CASSKNTGELFF
TRBJ2-3 . TRBV5-1 TRBD2 TGCGCCAGCAGCTTGGTCCAGCGGGGGCCGGGAGATACGCAGTATTTT CASSLVQRGPGDTQYF
TRBJ1-5 . TRBV3-1/TRBV3-2 . TGTGCCAGCAGCCAAGACCGGATCTCAGAGACGCCCCAGCATTTT CASSQDRISETPQHF
TRBJ2-3 . TRBV11-2 . TGTGCCAGCAGCGAGGACAGACATAGCACAGATACGCAGTATTTT CASSEDRHSTDTQYF
TRBJ1-2 . TRBV6-2/TRBV6-3 TRBD1 TGTGCCAGCAGTTTGACAGGGGACGACTATGGCTACACCTTC CASSLTGDDYGYTF
TRBJ2-2 . TRBV25-1 TRBD1 TGTGCCAGCTCCGGGACAGGGAGGGGCGGGGAGCTGTTTTTT CASSGTGRGGELFF
TRBJ1-5 . TRBV3-1/TRBV3-2 . TGTGCCAGCAGCCAAGTAGGGGGGGATCAGCCCCAGCATTTT CASSQVGGDQPQHF
TRBJ2-1 . TRBV5-1 . TGCGCCAGCAGCTGGGATAATGAGCAGTTCTTC CASSWDNEQFF
TRBJ1-4 . TRBV2 . TGTGCCAGCAGCGCCGAACAGGCCCGGCGCGAAAAACTGTTTTTT CASSAEQARREKLFF
TRBJ1-2 few TRBV15 . TGTGCCACCAGCCCCGACCCGAATTATGGCTACACCTTC CATSPDPNYGYTF
TRBJ2-2 . TRBV4-1 TRBD2 TGCGCCAGCAGGCCCCCAGGAGCGGGGTGGGACACCGGGGAGCTGTTTTTT CASRPPGAGWDTGELFF
TRBJ2-7 . TRBV19 . TGTGCCAGTAGATCACAAACGGGGGCGGGTGAGCAGTACTTC CASRSQTGAGEQYF
TRBJ1-2 . TRBV5-1 . TGCGCCAGCAGCGTTGGTGGCTTGGGCTATGGCTACACCTTC CASSVGGLGYGYTF
TRBJ1-1 few TRBV5-1 . TGCGCCAGCAGCTTGGCTGGATTGGACGGTGAAGCTTTCTTT CASSLAGLDGEAFF